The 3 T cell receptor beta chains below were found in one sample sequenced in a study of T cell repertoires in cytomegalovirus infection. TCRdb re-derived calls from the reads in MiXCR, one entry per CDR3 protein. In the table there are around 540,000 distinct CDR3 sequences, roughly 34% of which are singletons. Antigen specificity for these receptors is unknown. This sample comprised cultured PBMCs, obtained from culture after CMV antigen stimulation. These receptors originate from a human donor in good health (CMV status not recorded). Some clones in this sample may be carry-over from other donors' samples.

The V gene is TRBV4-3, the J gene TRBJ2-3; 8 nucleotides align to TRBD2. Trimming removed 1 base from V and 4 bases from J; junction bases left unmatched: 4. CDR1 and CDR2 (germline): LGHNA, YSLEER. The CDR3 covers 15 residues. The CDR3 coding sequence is TGCGCCAGCAGCCAAGTTATTAGCGGGGCAGATACGCAGTATTTT. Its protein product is CASSQVISGADTQYF.

For the CDR3, the DNA is TGTGCCAGTCGATACGACAGGTCCTATGGCTACACCTTC. Residues: CASRYDRSYGYTF. The rearrangement uses TRBV19 and TRBJ1-2, with D perhaps matching TRBD1 (6 bases). Germline lookup yields CDR1 LNHDA and CDR2 SQIVND (reference sequence). V lost 8 bases, J lost 4 bases, and 14 bases lay in between. This CDR3 has 13 residues.

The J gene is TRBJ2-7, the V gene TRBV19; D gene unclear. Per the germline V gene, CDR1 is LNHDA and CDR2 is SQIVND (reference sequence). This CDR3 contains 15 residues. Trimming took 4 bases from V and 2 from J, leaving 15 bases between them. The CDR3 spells CASSRADGSTYEQYF. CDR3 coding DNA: TGTGCCAGTAGTAGGGCGGACGGCAGCACCTACGAGCAGTACTTC.